The subject of this entry is one T cell receptor beta chain. Each CDR3 protein gets one entry after TCRdb re-called the RT-PCR reads with MiXCR. Of more than 150,000 distinct CDR3 sequences in the sample, less than 45% were seen once. The entry originates in a study of patients and donors after allogeneic stem cell transplantation. The CDR3 length is 13 residues. Trimming pared 4 bases from V and 3 bases from J, leaving 9 bases between. Germline V gene data show CDR1 as SEHNR and CDR2 as FQNEAQ (reference sequence). The sequencing input was blood, either unsorted or a sorted T cell fraction (not recorded which). The receptor was derived from a human donor who was either an allogeneic HSCT recipient or a stem cell or donor lymphocyte infusion donor (not recorded which). It is not recorded whose cells these are; they may come from a transplant donor. V usage is TRBV7-9 and J usage is TRBJ1-1; the D is unclear. The CDR3 nucleotides are TGTGCCAGCAGCTACGGGATTGACACTGAAGCTTTCTTT. Encoded protein: CASSYGIDTEAFF.